Listed below are T cell receptor beta chains from one sample, sequenced in a study of T-cell memory formation after mild COVID-19. Using its own MiXCR run on the 5' RACE reads, TCRdb lists one record per CDR3 protein. The sample records about 110,000 distinct CDR3 sequences, under 15% being singletons. Sequencing was done on a sample of PBMCs or a T cell subset sorted from them (not recorded which). The origin of the receptors is an adult woman who had mild COVID-19 (a few samples of this study predate the infection). Cell type and time point are not known. Each CDR3 is given with its conserved first and last residue. D genes are given only for firm matches. For some rows the clone size is stated as once, few or many, or as a class when expanded; others skip it.

NA	TRBV7-9	TRBJ2-5	few	TGTGCCAGCAGCTTCTCCCAACTAGGGGGGGAGACCCAGTACTTC	CASSFSQLGGETQYF
TRBD2	TRBV6-4	TRBJ2-3	NA	TGTGCCAGCAGTCCTAGCGGGGGGTCGACAGATACGCAGTATTTT	CASSPSGGSTDTQYF
NA	TRBV30	TRBJ2-7	few	TGTGCCTGGAGTTGGGGGTCGGGGTCCAACGAGCAGTACTTC	CAWSWGSGSNEQYF
TRBD1	TRBV29-1	TRBJ2-7	few	TGCAGCGTTGGACAGGGGGCGTCCTACGAGCAGTACTTC	CSVGQGASYEQYF
TRBD2	TRBV12-5	TRBJ2-5	few	TGTGCTAGTGGTTTGGTACTCCCCACCCCCCTAGCGGGGGGCCAAGAGACCCAGTACTTC	CASGLVLPTPLAGGQETQYF
NA	TRBV12-3/TRBV12-4	TRBJ2-2	few	TGTGCCAGCAGTTTAGTTTTCCTCGGGACCACGAACACCGGGGAGCTGTTTTTT	CASSLVFLGTTNTGELFF
TRBD2	TRBV25-1	TRBJ2-5	few	TGTGCCAGCAGTGCACTAGCGGGGGGTGGTGAGACCCAGTACTTC	CASSALAGGGETQYF
TRBD2	TRBV12-3/TRBV12-4	TRBJ2-1	few	TGTGCCAGCAGTCTCTCTAGCGGGACTTACAATGAGCAGTTCTTC	CASSLSSGTYNEQFF
TRBD2	TRBV7-9	TRBJ2-1	NA	TGTGCCAGCAGCTTGCCACTAGCGGGAGACTACAATGAGCAGTTCTTC	CASSLPLAGDYNEQFF
NA	TRBV12-3/TRBV12-4	TRBJ2-3	many	TGTGCCAGCAGTTTTCAGGGTAGCACAGATACGCAGTATTTT	CASSFQGSTDTQYF
NA	TRBV4-1	TRBJ2-3	NA	TGCGCCAGCAGCATGCCAGGGGATACGCAGTATTTT	CASSMPGDTQYF
NA	TRBV4-3	TRBJ2-1	few	TGCGCCAGCAGTCGCCGTACTATGGATGAGCAGTTCTTC	CASSRRTMDEQFF
TRBD2	TRBV4-2	TRBJ2-5	many	TGTGCCAGCAGCCAAGTCCGTAGCGGGAGCGCGGCAGGAGAGACCCAGTACTTC	CASSQVRSGSAAGETQYF
NA	TRBV29-1	TRBJ1-5	many	TGCAGCGTGAGGACGGGTGGTCAGCCCCAGCATTTT	CSVRTGGQPQHF
TRBD2	TRBV12-3/TRBV12-4	TRBJ2-5	NA	TGTGCCAGCATCGTTAGCGGGGAAGAGACCCAGTACTTC	CASIVSGEETQYF
NA	TRBV20-1	TRBJ2-3	many	TGCAGTGCCGACGGGGGGCTACTCGACGGCACAGATACGCAGTATTTT	CSADGGLLDGTDTQYF
TRBD2	TRBV7-2	TRBJ2-7	few	TGTGCCAGCGGCTCACTAGCGGGACACTACGAGCAGTACTTC	CASGSLAGHYEQYF
TRBD2	TRBV14	TRBJ2-7	few	TGTGCCAGCAGCCAACTCGGGACTAGGGCGGACGAGCAGTACTTC	CASSQLGTRADEQYF
TRBD2	TRBV6-2/TRBV6-3	TRBJ2-5	NA	TGTGCCAGCAGTTCCGGACTAGCGGGCATAAAGGAGACCCAGTACTTC	CASSSGLAGIKETQYF
TRBD1	TRBV7-2	TRBJ1-2	NA	TGTGCCAGCAGCCCAGCCGGGACAGGGGGCCCCTATGGCTACACCTTC	CASSPAGTGGPYGYTF
NA	TRBV7-9	TRBJ2-7	NA	TGTGCCAGCAGCCCCGACCGGACAGACGCCCCTACCTACGAGCAGTACTTC	CASSPDRTDAPTYEQYF
NA	TRBV7-8	TRBJ2-2	NA	TGTGCCAGCAGCTTGAGACGGAGCCCAAACGGGGAGCTGTTTTTT	CASSLRRSPNGELFF
TRBD1	TRBV7-9	TRBJ1-2	few	TGTGCCAGCAGCGGAGACAGGGAGTTCTATGGCTACACCTTC	CASSGDREFYGYTF
NA	TRBV12-3/TRBV12-4	TRBJ2-2	NA	TGTGCCAGCAGTTGGGGCCCCGGGGAGCTGTTTTTT	CASSWGPGELFF
NA	TRBV12-3/TRBV12-4	TRBJ2-3	NA	TGTGCCAGCAGTTTAGACCGACAAGACACAGATACGCAGTATTTT	CASSLDRQDTDTQYF
NA	TRBV5-1	TRBJ2-1	few	TGCGCCAGCAGCTTGGCCGAAGGGGGGAGCGTATATGAGCAGTTCTTC	CASSLAEGGSVYEQFF
TRBD2	TRBV20-1	TRBJ2-1	few	TGCAGTGCTAGAGCGGGGGGTTACAATGAGCAGTTCTTC	CSARAGGYNEQFF
NA	TRBV30	TRBJ1-1	few	TGTGCCTGGAGTGTTCTACGGGATGAAGCTTTCTTT	CAWSVLRDEAFF
NA	TRBV7-9	TRBJ2-2	many	TGTGCCAGCAGCTTAGCGCCCTTCATCGGGGGAGAGACCGGGGAGCTGTTTTTT	CASSLAPFIGGETGELFF